These 28 T cell receptor beta chains were all obtained from the same sample, sequenced in a study of cytotoxic CD8 clonotypes in ibrutinib-treated CLL. Only in-frame clones appear in the TCRdb table, and some are missing; sequencing was by immunoSEQ multiplex PCR. The data show 43,000 or so clones, 60% to 80% seen once. This sample comprised PBMCs, obtained after 24 months of ibrutinib treatment. These receptors all come from a human donor with chronic lymphocytic leukemia.

Concerning this clone: The junction departs from germline at one end; a sequencing error may be responsible. The rearrangement uses TRBV7-7 and TRBJ2-5; 11 bases line up with TRBD2. The CDR3 loop spans 16 amino acids. The germline V gene has CDR1 SSHAT and CDR2 FNYEAQ (reference sequence). The CDR3 nucleotides are TGTGCTAGCAGCTTAGAAAGGACTAGCGGGCAAGAGACCCAGTACTTC. This translates into CASSLERTSGQETQYF.

This chain uses TRBV5-1 with TRBJ2-7, with TRBD1 identical over 7 bases. CDR1 and CDR2 from the germline V gene are SGHRS and YFSETQ. The CDR3 runs to 16 residues. The junction had 16 bases not matched to a gene; V was cut back by 4 bases and J by 6 bases. The CDR3 region has the DNA TGCGCCAGCAGCGCTCAGAGGGGGCAGGCAGGAGGCGAGCAGTACTTC. It codes for CASSAQRGQAGGEQYF. The full variable domain, completed using reference TRBV5-1 and TRBJ2-7, is KAGVTQTPRYLIKTRGQQVTLSCSPISGHRSVSWYQQTPGQGLQFLFEYFSETQRNKGNFPGRFSGRQFSNSRSEMNVSTLELGDSALYLCASSAQRGQAGGEQYFGPGTRLTVT.

The chain recombines TRBV5-1 with TRBJ2-5; the D is unclear. Trimming shortened V by 0 bases and J by 3 bases, and 9 bases separated the two germline ends. This CDR3 contains 14 residues. The germline V gene encodes CDR1 SGHRS and CDR2 YFSETQ. This CDR3 reads CASSLVQPKETQYF. The CDR3 DNA is TGCGCCAGCAGCTTGGTGCAGCCCAAAGAGACCCAGTACTTC.

The J gene is TRBJ1-2, the V gene TRBV18, with D possibly matching TRBD1 (6 bases). V dropped 2 bases and J dropped 14 bases, with 24 bases sitting between them. The germline V gene encodes CDR1 KGHSH and CDR2 LQKENI. The length of the CDR3 is 15 residues. CDR3 residues: CASSPRGTDYTLRTF. DNA of the CDR3: TGTGCCAGCTCACCAAGGGGGACTGACTACACACTAAGGACCTTC.

The chain couples TRBV28 to TRBJ1-2; D is undetermined. In germline, CDR1 is MDHEN, CDR2 SYDVKM. The CDR3 has 13 residues. V was pared by 6 bases and J by 8 bases, with 16 bases between. DNA for the CDR3: TGTGCCAGCAGGGCAGGCCCCGGTTGGGGCTACACCTTC. The encoded protein is CASRAGPGWGYTF.

This chain's CDR3 is CAWSVRANEKLFF. The CDR3 nucleotides are TGTGCCTGGAGTGTACGTGCAAATGAAAAACTGTTTTTT. The J gene is TRBJ1-4, the V gene TRBV30; D unresolved. The CDR3 extends over 13 amino acids. The V end lost 0 bases, the J end lost 5 bases, and 7 bases lay between the germline ends. Germline V lookup: CDR1 GTSNPN, CDR2 SVGIG (reference sequence).

This chain joins TRBV6-1 and TRBJ2-3; the match to TRBD2 covers 8 bases. Germline CDR1 is MNHNS and CDR2 is SASEGT. The CDR3 contains 18 residues. V lost 3 bases and J lost 5; bases outside the gene matches: 16. The CDR3 nucleotides are TGTGCCAGCAGTGACGGGGTGGCTAGCGGGTATTCACGAGATACGCAGTATTTT. It specifies CASSDGVASGYSRDTQYF.

This chain joins TRBV28 and TRBJ2-4; D may be TRBD1 (6 bases). The CDR3 is 15 residues long. Trimming pared 6 bases from V and 7 bases from J, leaving 19 bases between. The germline CDR1 and CDR2 sequences are MDHEN and SYDVKM. The CDR3 sequence: CASSPPTGLFNIQYF. In DNA, the CDR3 is TGTGCCAGCAGCCCCCCGACAGGATTGTTCAACATTCAGTACTTC. The full variable domain, completed using reference TRBV28 and TRBJ2-4, is DVKVTQSSRYLVKRTGEKVFLECVQDMDHENMFWYRQDPGLGLRLIYFSYDVKMKEKGDIPEGYSVSREKKERFSLILESASTNQTSMYLCASSPPTGLFNIQYFGAGTRLSVL.

A single count supports this clone. This chain connects TRBV30 to TRBJ1-5; weak D call: TRBD1 (5 bases). V lost 5 bases to trimming and J lost 5 bases, with 10 bases between them. Per the germline V gene, CDR1 is GTSNPN and CDR2 is SVGIG (reference sequence). The CDR3 length is 12 residues. CDR3 nucleotides: TGTGCCTGGGGGGCGCCGGATCAGCCCCAGCATTTT. Translating it yields CAWGAPDQPQHF.

The chain has TRBV10-3 and TRBJ1-2, with a weak D call TRBD1 (5 bases). Per the germline V gene, CDR1 is ENHRY and CDR2 is SYGVKD. The length of the CDR3 is 12 residues. V dropped 4 bases and J dropped 3 bases, with 6 bases sitting between them. This CDR3 reads CAISGGYYGYTF. The CDR3 DNA sequence: TGTGCCATCAGTGGGGGGTACTATGGCTACACCTTC.

The chain is built from TRBV6-6 and TRBJ2-7; D remains unclear. The CDR3 contains 11 residues. Trimming shortened V by 0 bases and J by 8 bases, and 5 bases separated the two germline ends. CDR1 is MNHNY, CDR2 SVGAGI, per germline (reference sequence). The CDR3 region is CASSYSNKQYF. DNA for the CDR3: TGTGCCAGCAGTTACTCGAACAAGCAGTACTTC.

This chain links TRBV5-1 with TRBJ2-2, with 8 bases lining up with TRBD2. This CDR3 region has 16 residues. The germline V gene encodes CDR1 SGHRS and CDR2 YFSETQ. V shed 4 bases and J 3 bases; nucleotides not matched to a gene: 8. CDR3 nucleotides: TGCGCCAGCAGCCCCACCCTAGCGGGCGACACCGGGGAGCTGTTTTTT. Protein: CASSPTLAGDTGELFF.

The chain uses TRBV5-8 and TRBJ2-3, with a weak D call TRBD2 (6 bases). The germline CDR1 and CDR2 sequences are SGHTS and YDEGEE. Between the trimmed V and J ends, which lost 4 bases and 4 bases, there was a span of 16 bases. The CDR3 runs to 15 residues. CDR3 residues: CASSKGPWGADTQYF. CDR3 sequence (DNA): TGTGCCAGCAGCAAGGGACCCTGGGGGGCAGATACGCAGTATTTT. The whole variable domain, remainder taken from reference TRBV5-8 and TRBJ2-3, is EAGVTQSPTHLIKTRGQQATLRCSPISGHTSVYWYQQALGLGLQFLLWYDEGEERNRGNFPPRFSGRQFPNYSSELNVNALELEDSALYLCASSKGPWGADTQYFGPGTRLTVL.

The chain combines TRBV6-6 with TRBJ1-1; D unclear. The CDR3 is 12 residues long. Germline V gene sequence: CDR1 MNHNY, CDR2 SVGAGI (reference sequence). V was pared by 4 bases and J by 4 bases, with 7 bases between. CDR3 bases: TGTGCCAGCAGTTCCCCCATCACTGAAGCTTTCTTT. It is translated as CASSSPITEAFF.

The chain uses TRBV28 and TRBJ1-1, with 7 bases fitting TRBD1. This CDR3 comprises 13 residues. From germline, CDR1 is MDHEN and CDR2 SYDVKM. V shed 5 bases, J shed 8 bases, and the junction held 8 bases outside the gene matches. DNA for the CDR3: TGTGCCAGCAGTCCCACAGGGGTTCGGGAAGCTTTCTTT. Its translation: CASSPTGVREAFF.

This clone was observed a handful of times. The chain is built from TRBV28 and TRBJ1-1; the D is unclear. Germline V CDR1 and CDR2: MDHEN, SYDVKM. The CDR3 loop spans 15 amino acids. The ends were cut back, 0 bases at V and 0 bases at J, with 8 bases in the middle. CDR3 in DNA: TGTGCCAGCAGTTTATGGTTCAGTATGAACACTGAAGCTTTCTTT. Translation gives CASSLWFSMNTEAFF. Supplemented by reference TRBV28 and TRBJ1-1, the full variable domain reads DVKVTQSSRYLVKRTGEKVFLECVQDMDHENMFWYRQDPGLGLRLIYFSYDVKMKEKGDIPEGYSVSREKKERFSLILESASTNQTSMYLCASSLWFSMNTEAFFGQGTRLTVV.

The chain employs TRBV19 and TRBJ2-7; tentative D call: TRBD1 (5 bases). Germline V gives CDR1 LNHDA, CDR2 SQIVND (reference sequence). With 2 bases removed from V and 2 bases from J, the gap between germline ends came to 13 bases. The CDR3 length is 15 residues. The CDR3 sequence is CASSIRQTAPYEQYF. The DNA of the CDR3 is TGTGCCAGTAGTATAAGGCAGACAGCCCCCTACGAGCAGTACTTC.

The V gene is TRBV18, the J gene TRBJ2-7; D is unresolved. V lost 2 bases and J 1 base, leaving 6 bases between the germline ends. Per the germline V gene, CDR1 is KGHSH and CDR2 is LQKENI. The CDR3 contains 13 residues. The CDR3 spells CASSPEVSYEQYF. For the CDR3, the DNA is TGTGCCAGCTCACCAGAGGTGTCCTACGAGCAGTACTTC.

V is TRBV4-1 and J is TRBJ2-1; D call uncertain. The CDR3 loop spans 16 amino acids. With 1 base removed from V and 2 bases from J, the gap between germline ends came to 12 bases. Germline-derived CDR1 and CDR2 are MGHRA and YSYEKL. The CDR3 DNA reads TGCGCCAGCAGCCAAGTGGGTGGGGTAGCCTACAATGAGCAGTTCTTC. The encoded protein is CASSQVGGVAYNEQFF.

V gene TRBV7-3 combines with J gene TRBJ2-1, with a weak D call TRBD2 (5 bases). V was clipped by 2 bases and J by 7 bases, with 15 bases between them. The CDR3 consists of 15 residues. Germline values: CDR1 SGHTA, CDR2 FQGTGA. The CDR3 coding sequence is TGTGCCAGCAGCTTAGGGAGTGGTAAAAGGAATGAGCAGTTCTTC. This codes for CASSLGSGKRNEQFF.

V usage is TRBV5-1 and J usage is TRBJ1-6; 7 bases are shared with TRBD1. The CDR3 length is 15 residues. Trimming took 3 bases from V and 4 from J; bases not matched to a gene: 4. Germline V gene lookup returns CDR1 SGHRS and CDR2 YFSETQ. The CDR3 here is CASSSPGQYNSPLHF. In nucleotides, the CDR3 is TGCGCCAGCAGCTCTCCGGGACAGTATAATTCACCCCTCCACTTT.

This CDR3 reads CASSQEVGLLTASSYEQYF. The CDR3 region has the DNA TGCGCCAGCAGCCAAGAAGTTGGTCTTTTGACAGCGAGCTCCTACGAGCAGTACTTC. This sequence joins TRBV4-1 and TRBJ2-7; D possibly corresponds to TRBD1 (5 bases). Trimming stripped 0 bases from V and 0 bases from J, with 21 bases between. This CDR3 contains 19 residues. Germline V gene lookup returns CDR1 MGHRA and CDR2 YSYEKL.

This clone has a single count. CDR3 amino acids: CASSFLLAGGGGTQYF. The CDR3 DNA follows: TGTGCCAGCAGTTTCCTCCTAGCGGGAGGTGGGGGGACCCAGTACTTC. The chain links TRBV28 to TRBJ2-5; 11 bases are shared with TRBD2. V lost 3 bases and J lost 7; bases outside the gene matches: 10. Germline assignment: CDR1 MDHEN and CDR2 SYDVKM. The CDR3 runs to 16 residues.

V gene TRBV5-1 combines with J gene TRBJ2-1; 10 bases are a match to TRBD1. Germline CDR1 reads SGHRS; CDR2 reads YFSETQ. V lost 3 bases, J lost 3 bases, and 6 bases stayed unmatched. The CDR3 extends over 16 amino acids. The CDR3 is CASSYLTGGVYNEQFF. The CDR3 bases are TGCGCCAGCAGCTACCTGACAGGGGGCGTCTACAATGAGCAGTTCTTC.

The gene calls are TRBV5-1 and TRBJ2-7; 7 nucleotides agree with TRBD1. This CDR3 has 14 residues. Trimming removed 1 base from V and 3 bases from J; junction bases left unmatched: 4. Germline V gene lookup returns CDR1 SGHRS and CDR2 YFSETQ. The CDR3 region is CASSLFRDSYEQYF. For the CDR3, the DNA is TGCGCCAGCAGCTTGTTCCGGGACAGCTACGAGCAGTACTTC.

The chain recombines TRBV7-8 with TRBJ1-4; possibly TRBD1 for D (5 bases). The CDR3 runs 14 residues. Germline V gene data show CDR1 as SGHVS and CDR2 as FQNEAQ. The germline V and J ends were trimmed by 5 bases and 5 bases, with 12 bases remaining between them. The CDR3 bases are TGTGCCAGCAGCCGGGGCCGGGGGAATGAAAAACTGTTTTTT. Its translation is CASSRGRGNEKLFF. Complete variable domain (other parts from reference TRBV7-8 and TRBJ1-4): GAGVSQSPRYKVAKRGQDVALRCDPISGHVSLFWYQQALGQGPEFLTYFQNEAQLDKSGLPSDRFFAERPEGSVSTLKIQRTQQEDSAVYLCASSRGRGNEKLFFGSGTQLSVL.

The chain joins TRBV27 to TRBJ2-7, with D unclear. V lost 3 bases to trimming and J lost 0 bases, with 6 bases between them. This CDR3 region has 13 residues. Germline V gives CDR1 MNHEY, CDR2 SMNVEV (reference sequence). CDR3 sequence reads: CASSFASSYEQYF. CDR3 DNA sequence: TGTGCCAGCAGTTTCGCGAGCTCCTACGAGCAGTACTTC.

CDR3 bases: TGCAGCGTTGGGCAAGGAGCTTTCTTT. It translates to CSVGQGAFF. This chain connects TRBV29-1 to TRBJ1-1; D gene uncertain. Trimming removed 4 bases at V and 10 bases at J, with 7 bases between. CDR1 SQVTM and CDR2 ANQGSEA come from the germline V gene. This CDR3 contains 9 residues.